This TCR beta chain emerged from a study of T cells in Graves' hyperthyroidism and ophthalmopathy. In the study overall: Peripheral blood specimens were obtained at initial diagnosis, prior to any treatment. Study-wide results and caveats: The model predicted ophthalmopathy a median roughly six months before onset.

This clonotype occurred a few times. Its antigen is unknown. In germline, CDR1 is MNHEY, CDR2 SMNVEV (reference sequence). V was pared by 4 bases and J by 2 bases, with 12 bases between. The CDR3 has 14 residues. Researchers amplified the TCR beta CDR3 regions from RNA transcripts. A set of HTBI primers served as the primers for a first-round RT-PCR of the TCR CDR3. One entry per CDR3 protein, called by TCRdb with MiXCR from the multiplex PCR reads. The table lists hundreds of thousands of distinct CDR3 sequences, about a fifth of them singletons. Sequencing input: blood. The gene calls are TRBV27 and TRBJ2-7; D is possibly TRBD1 (5 bases). The sequence was collected from a woman aged 18 to 35 with Graves' hyperthyroidism. CDR3 sequence reads: CASSWQGGPYEQYF. The CDR3 coding sequence is TGTGCCAGCAGTTGGCAGGGTGGGCCCTACGAGCAGTACTTC.